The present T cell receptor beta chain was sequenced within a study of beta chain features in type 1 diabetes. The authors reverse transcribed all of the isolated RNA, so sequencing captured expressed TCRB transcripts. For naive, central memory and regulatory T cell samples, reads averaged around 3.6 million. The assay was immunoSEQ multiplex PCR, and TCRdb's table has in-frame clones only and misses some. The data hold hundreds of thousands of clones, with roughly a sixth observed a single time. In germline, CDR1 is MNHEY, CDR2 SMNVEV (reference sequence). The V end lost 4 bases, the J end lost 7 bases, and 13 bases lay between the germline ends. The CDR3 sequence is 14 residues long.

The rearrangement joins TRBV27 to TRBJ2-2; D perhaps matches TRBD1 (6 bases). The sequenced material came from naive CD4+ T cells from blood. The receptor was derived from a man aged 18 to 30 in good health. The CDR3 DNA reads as TGTGCCAGCAGTTGGGCAGGGGTTGGCGGGGAGCTGTTTTTT. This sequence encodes CASSWAGVGGELFF.